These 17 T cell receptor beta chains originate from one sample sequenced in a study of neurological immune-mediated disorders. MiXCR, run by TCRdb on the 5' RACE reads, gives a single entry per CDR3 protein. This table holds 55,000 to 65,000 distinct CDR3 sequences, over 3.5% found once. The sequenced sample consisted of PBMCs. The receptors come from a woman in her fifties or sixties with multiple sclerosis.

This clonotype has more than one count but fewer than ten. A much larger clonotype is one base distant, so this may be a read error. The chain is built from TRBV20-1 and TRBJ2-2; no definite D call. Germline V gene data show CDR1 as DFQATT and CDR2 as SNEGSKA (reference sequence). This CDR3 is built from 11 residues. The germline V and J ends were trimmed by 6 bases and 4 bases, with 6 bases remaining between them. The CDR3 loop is CSAASTGELFF. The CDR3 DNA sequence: TGCAGTGCGGCGAGCACCGGGGAGCTGTTTTTT.

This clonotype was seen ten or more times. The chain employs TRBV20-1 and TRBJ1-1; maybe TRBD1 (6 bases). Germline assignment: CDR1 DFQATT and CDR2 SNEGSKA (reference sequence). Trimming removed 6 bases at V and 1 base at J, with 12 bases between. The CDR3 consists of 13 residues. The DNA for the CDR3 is TGCAGTGCAACGCAGGGGTCGAACACTGAAGCTTTCTTT. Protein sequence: CSATQGSNTEAFF.

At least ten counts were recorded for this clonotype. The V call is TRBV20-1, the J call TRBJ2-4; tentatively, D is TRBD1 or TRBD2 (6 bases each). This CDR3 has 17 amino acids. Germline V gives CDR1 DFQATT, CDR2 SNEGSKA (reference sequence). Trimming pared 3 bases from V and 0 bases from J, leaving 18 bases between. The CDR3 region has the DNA TGCAGTGCTAGTGAGAGGGGGGCCAGACTAGCCAAAAACATTCAGTACTTC. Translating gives CSASERGARLAKNIQYF.

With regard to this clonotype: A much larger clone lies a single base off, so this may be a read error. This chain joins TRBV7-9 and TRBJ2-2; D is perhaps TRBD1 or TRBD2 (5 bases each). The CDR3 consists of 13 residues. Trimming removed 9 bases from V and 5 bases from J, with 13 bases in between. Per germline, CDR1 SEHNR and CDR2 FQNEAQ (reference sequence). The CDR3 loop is CASEQEATGELFF. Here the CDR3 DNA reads TGTGCCAGTGAACAGGAGGCAACCGGGGAGCTGTTTTTT. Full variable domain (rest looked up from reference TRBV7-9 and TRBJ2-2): DTGVSQNPRHKITKRGQNVTFRCDPISEHNRLYWYRQTLGQGPEFLTYFQNEAQLEKSRLLSDRFSAERPKGSFSTLEIQRTEQGDSAMYLCASEQEATGELFFGEGSRLTVL.

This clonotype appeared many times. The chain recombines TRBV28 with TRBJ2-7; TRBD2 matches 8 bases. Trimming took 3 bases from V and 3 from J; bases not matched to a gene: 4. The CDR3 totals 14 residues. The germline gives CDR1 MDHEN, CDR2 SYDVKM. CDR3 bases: TGTGCCAGCAGTTTTACCGGGGGGGACTACGAGCAGTACTTC. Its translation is CASSFTGGDYEQYF.

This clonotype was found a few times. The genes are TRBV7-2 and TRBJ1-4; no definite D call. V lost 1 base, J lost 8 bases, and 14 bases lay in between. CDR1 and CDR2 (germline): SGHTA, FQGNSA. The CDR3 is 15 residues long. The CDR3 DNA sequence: TGTGCCAGCAGCTTAGGGACGCAGCAGGTAGAAAAACTGTTTTTT. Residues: CASSLGTQQVEKLFF.

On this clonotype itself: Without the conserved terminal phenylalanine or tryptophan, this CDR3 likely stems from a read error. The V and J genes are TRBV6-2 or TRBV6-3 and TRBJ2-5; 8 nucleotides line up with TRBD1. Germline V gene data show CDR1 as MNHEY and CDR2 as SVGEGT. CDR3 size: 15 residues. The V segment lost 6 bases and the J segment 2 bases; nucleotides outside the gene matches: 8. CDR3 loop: CASSKQTGGQETQYN. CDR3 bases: TGTGCCAGCAGCAAACAAACAGGGGGACAAGAGACCCAGTACAAC.

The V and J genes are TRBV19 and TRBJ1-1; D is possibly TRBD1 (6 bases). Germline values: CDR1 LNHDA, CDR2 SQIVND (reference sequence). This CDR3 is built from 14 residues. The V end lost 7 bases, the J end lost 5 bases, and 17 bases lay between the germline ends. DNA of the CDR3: TGTGCCAGTATCGATACAGGGACCAGGACTGAAGCTTTCTTT. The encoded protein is CASIDTGTRTEAFF.

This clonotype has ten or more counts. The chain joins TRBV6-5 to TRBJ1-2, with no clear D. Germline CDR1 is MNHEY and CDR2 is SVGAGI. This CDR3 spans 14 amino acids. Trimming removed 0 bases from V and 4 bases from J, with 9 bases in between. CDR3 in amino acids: CASSYSIPGYGYTF. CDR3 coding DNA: TGTGCCAGCAGTTACTCAATTCCCGGCTATGGCTACACCTTC.

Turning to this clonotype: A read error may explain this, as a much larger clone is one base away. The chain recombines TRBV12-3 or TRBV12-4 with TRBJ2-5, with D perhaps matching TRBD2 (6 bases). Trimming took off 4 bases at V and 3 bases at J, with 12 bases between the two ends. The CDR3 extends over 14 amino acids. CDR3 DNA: TGTGCCAGCAGTTCGGGAATAGCGGAAGAGACCCAGTACTTC. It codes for CASSSGIAEETQYF.

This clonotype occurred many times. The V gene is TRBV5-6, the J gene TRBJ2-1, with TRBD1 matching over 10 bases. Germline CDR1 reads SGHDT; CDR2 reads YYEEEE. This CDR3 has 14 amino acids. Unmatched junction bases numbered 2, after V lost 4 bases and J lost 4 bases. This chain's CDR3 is CASSEGQGYNEQFF. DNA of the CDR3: TGTGCCAGCAGCGAGGGACAGGGGTACAATGAGCAGTTCTTC.

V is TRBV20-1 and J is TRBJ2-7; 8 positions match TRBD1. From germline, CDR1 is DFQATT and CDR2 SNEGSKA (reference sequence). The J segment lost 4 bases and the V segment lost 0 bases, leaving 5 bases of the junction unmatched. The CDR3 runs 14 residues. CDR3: CSARDRTGTYEQYF. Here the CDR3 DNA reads TGCAGTGCTAGAGACCGGACAGGGACGTACGAGCAGTACTTC.

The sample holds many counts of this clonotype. CDR3 in amino acids: CASRTVNYGYTF. CDR3 nucleotides: TGTGCCAGCAGAACTGTTAACTATGGCTACACCTTC. The J gene is TRBJ1-2, the V gene TRBV25-1; D gene unclear. The V end was cut by 6 bases, the J end by 1 base, with 6 bases between. The CDR3 has 12 amino acids. Germline assignment: CDR1 MGHDK and CDR2 SYGVNS.

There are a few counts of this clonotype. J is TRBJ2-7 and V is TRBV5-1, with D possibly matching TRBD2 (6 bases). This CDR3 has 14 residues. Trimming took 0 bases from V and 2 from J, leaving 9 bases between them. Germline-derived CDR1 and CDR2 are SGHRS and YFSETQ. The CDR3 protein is CASSLAGGTYEQYF. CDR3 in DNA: TGCGCCAGCAGCTTGGCCGGGGGAACCTACGAGCAGTACTTC. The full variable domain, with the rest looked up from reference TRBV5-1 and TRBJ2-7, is KAGVTQTPRYLIKTRGQQVTLSCSPISGHRSVSWYQQTPGQGLQFLFEYFSETQRNKGNFPGRFSGRQFSNSRSEMNVSTLELGDSALYLCASSLAGGTYEQYFGPGTRLTVT.

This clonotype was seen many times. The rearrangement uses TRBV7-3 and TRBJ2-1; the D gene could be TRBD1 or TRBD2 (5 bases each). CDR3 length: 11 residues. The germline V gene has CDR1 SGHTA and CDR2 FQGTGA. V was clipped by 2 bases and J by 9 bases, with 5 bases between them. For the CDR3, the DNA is TGTGCCAGCAGCTTAGGGGGTGAGCAGTTCTTC. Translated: CASSLGGEQFF.

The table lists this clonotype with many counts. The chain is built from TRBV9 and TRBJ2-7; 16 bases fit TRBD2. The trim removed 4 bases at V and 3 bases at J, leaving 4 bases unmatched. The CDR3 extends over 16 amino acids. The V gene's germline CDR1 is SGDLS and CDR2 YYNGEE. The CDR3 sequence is CASSPGTSGRDYEQYF. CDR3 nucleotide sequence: TGTGCCAGCAGCCCCGGGACTAGCGGGAGGGACTACGAGCAGTACTTC.

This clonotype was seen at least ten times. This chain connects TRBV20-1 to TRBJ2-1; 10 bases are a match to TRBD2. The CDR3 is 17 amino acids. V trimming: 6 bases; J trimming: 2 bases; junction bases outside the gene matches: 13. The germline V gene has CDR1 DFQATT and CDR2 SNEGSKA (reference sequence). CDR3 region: CSAHTTAAGGTYNEQFF. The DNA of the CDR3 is TGCAGTGCCCATACGACCGCAGCGGGAGGGACCTACAATGAGCAGTTCTTC.